This TCR beta chain was recovered during a study of blood T cell repertoires in COVID-19. Turning to the study itself: Sites in the United States, Italy and Spain provided acute and convalescent COVID-19 samples. The cDNA or gDNA used as material had been derived from T cells, B-cell-depleted T cells, or PBMCs.

The sample holds one count of this clone. As processed by the authors: Amplified reference gene primers provided the basis for estimating nucleated cell counts. Data came from immunoSEQ multiplex PCR; TCRdb stores just in-frame clones and leaves some out. V and J calls and clone size are as listed in that table; D and trimming were resolved from the DNA. The repertoire holds 210,000 or so clones, with around 86% as singletons. CDR1 and CDR2 (germline): KGHDR, SFDVKD. The CDR3 is 11 residues long. Trimming cost V 9 bases and J 6 bases, with 11 bases left between them. The TCR was taken from a human donor in a cohort sampled during active COVID-19. The V call is TRBV24-1, the J call TRBJ2-7, with D maybe TRBD2 (6 bases). What was sequenced was peripheral blood. CDR3 DNA sequence: TGTGCCACCGGGACTCTACCCGAGCAGTACTTC. Its protein product is CATGTLPEQYF.